This TCR beta chain was captured by sequencing in a study of cytomegalovirus exposure and HLA in healthy donors. Study background: Previous work identified roughly 110 million unique TCR beta sequences from roughly 170 million T cells.

Researchers ran the PCR with 60 Vbeta and 13 Jbeta primers. Clones were sequenced by immunoSEQ multiplex PCR, and TCRdb holds only the in-frame ones, with some missing. The repertoire has 150,000 to 200,000 clones, 70% to 90% of them found once; the top ten carry roughly 2%. This clone has only a few counts. The CDR3 is 14 residues long. The V and J ends lost 8 bases and 6 bases, in that order; junction bases with no gene match: 7. In germline, CDR1 is LNHDA, CDR2 SQIVND (reference sequence). V and J are TRBV19 and TRBJ1-4, with 9 bases that match TRBD1. This TCR derives from a woman aged 18 to 35 in good health and CMV-seropositive. Source material: PBMCs. This CDR3 reads CASGSGTGHEKLFF. CDR3 DNA: TGTGCCAGTGGGTCCGGGACAGGGCATGAAAAACTGTTTTTT.